This T cell receptor (beta chain) was identified during a study of T cells after yellow fever vaccination (dated by TCRdb to about 2019). A note on the overall study: The SMART-Seq v4 Ultra Low Input RNA kit was used to prepare libraries from fractions with low cell numbers. Two healthy male donors made up the cohort, one aged 18 to 29 years and the other aged 30 to 39 years. Blood samples were taken at several timepoints before and after primary and secondary immunization, and bulk PBMC replicates and cell subsets were isolated. To follow T-cell clones before and after both primary and booster YFV17D yellow fever vaccination, bulk TCR alpha and beta repertoires underwent longitudinal sequencing.

Study-wide findings and limitations: The study included only a couple of donors, which limits how far the findings can be generalized. The secondary T-cell response was weaker than the primary response but faster, peaking on day 5 instead of day 15. Computational filtering was needed because FACS-sorted repertoires could contain abundant contaminating clonotypes from the bulk population. After the booster, most of the clones that had expanded following primary vaccination were detected again (almost 98% of CD4 and roughly 88% of CD8), which suggests that memory was broadly maintained. A small fraction of clonotypes appeared in both the CD4 and CD8 compartments, likely as a result of convergent recombination.

The sequencer was an Illumina NovaSeq 6000. TCR cDNA was made using 5'RACE template switching, a step that added a universal primer site and unique molecular identifiers. Priming of cDNA synthesis was performed from both the TCR alpha and TCR beta constant segments. Libraries were amplified in two PCR steps, with sample barcodes and sequencing adapters added in the second step. Sequencing of the libraries was done on either Illumina HiSeq 2500 (2x100 bp) or NovaSeq (2x150 bp). Per the authors' processing: MIGEC handled demultiplexing of reads and collapsing into UMI consensus sequences, while MiXCR performed V(D)J alignment. Vaccine-responding clonotypes were identified with edgeR using replicate PBMC samples, with FDR below 0.01 and a log2 fold change above 5 up to day 15 being required. Each bulk clonotype was labeled CD4 or CD8 based on which sequenced repertoire, CD4 or CD8, contained the clonotype at higher abundance. TCRdb cleaned the public reads at Q25 with fastp, built clones with MiXCR and kept in-frame beta chains. Entries that share a CDR3 protein sequence are merged under the most common genes and DNA. TCRdb's processing, not the study's, gives the V and J calls here. The sample profile shows roughly 350,000 distinct CDR3 sequences; roughly 4.3% of them were found once. Jointly, the top ten make up around 25% of the sample.

The sample holds a few counts of this clonotype. Its cognate antigen has yet to be identified. Base qualities are not recorded, but no much larger clone differs from it by a single base. According to the study, the label for this sample's treatment or condition signals: live attenuated yellow fever vaccine strain. At every blood-draw timepoint, two biological replicates of bulk PBMCs were collected. A standard Ficoll-Paque protocol was used to isolate PBMCs from peripheral blood. RNA was extracted with TriZol from bulk PBMCs, CD4 and CD8 fractions, and dextramer-positive and dextramer-negative fractions. CDR1 and CDR2 were assigned from the germline V gene as MNHNS and SASEGT. The CDR3 starts with the cysteine, ends with the phenylalanine, and has 15 residues. Of all the DNA, just the CDR3 is kept, 45 bases in frame from base 1. Trimmed from V: 5 bases; trimmed from J: 8 bases; junction bases lacking a gene match: 10.

The source of this sequence is a young man who received the YFV17D yellow fever vaccine. Sequenced here: PBMCs, sampled 5 days after the yellow fever booster vaccination. The sequence joins TRBV6-1 to TRBJ2-1; 9 central bases correspond to TRBD1. The sequenced DNA is TGTGCCAGCAGTATGCCGGGACAGGGAGATTATGAGCAGTTCTTC. The encoded protein is CASSMPGQGDYEQFF.